A selection of T cell receptor beta chains follows, all from one sample in a study of blood T cell repertoires in COVID-19. Clones were read by immunoSEQ multiplex PCR, and TCRdb kept only the in-frame ones, dropping some. The table records about 290,000 clones, around nine tenths of them present only once. The sequenced sample was peripheral blood. Source of these receptors: a man between 35 and 55 years old with acute or convalescent COVID-19. CDR3s include the opening cysteine and the closing phenylalanine or tryptophan. The D gene is left open where the match is weak. Clone sizes are given selectively: once, few, many, or a class where the clone is expanded.

abundance: NA; j_gene: TRBJ2-7; v_gene: TRBV7-9; d_gene: NA; CDR3nt: TGTGCCAGCAGCTTTACAGGGATGTCCTACGAGCAGTACTTC; CDR3aa: CASSFTGMSYEQYF
abundance: once; j_gene: TRBJ1-6; v_gene: TRBV11-2; d_gene: NA; CDR3nt: TGTGCCAGCAGCTTGAGACTCCTACGCTCCTATAATTCACCCCTCCACTTT; CDR3aa: CASSLRLLRSYNSPLHF
abundance: NA; j_gene: TRBJ2-1; v_gene: TRBV7-8; d_gene: NA; CDR3nt: TGTGCCAGCAGCTTAGAGCAGGGGAATGAGCAGTTCTTC; CDR3aa: CASSLEQGNEQFF
abundance: NA; j_gene: TRBJ1-2; v_gene: TRBV3-1/TRBV3-2; d_gene: NA; CDR3nt: TGTGCCAGCAGCCAAGGTACAGGGTATGGCTACACCTTC; CDR3aa: CASSQGTGYGYTF
abundance: NA; j_gene: TRBJ1-1; v_gene: TRBV11-2; d_gene: TRBD1; CDR3nt: TGTGCCAGCAGCTTCCGCGGACAGGGCACTGAAGCTTTCTTT; CDR3aa: CASSFRGQGTEAFF
abundance: NA; j_gene: TRBJ2-1; v_gene: TRBV6-5; d_gene: TRBD2; CDR3nt: TGTGCCAGCAGTTCTAGCGGGGGACCCTACAATGAGCAGTTCTTC; CDR3aa: CASSSSGGPYNEQFF
abundance: NA; j_gene: TRBJ1-1; v_gene: TRBV21-1; d_gene: NA; CDR3nt: TGTGCCAGCAGCAAAGACCCCGGACAGCTTGCTGACATGAACACTGAAGCTTTCTTT; CDR3aa: CASSKDPGQLADMNTEAFF
abundance: once; j_gene: TRBJ2-2; v_gene: TRBV5-5; d_gene: NA; CDR3nt: TGTGCCAGCAGCTTGGCGGGACACCCCGCGAACGGCGGGGAGCTGTTTTTT; CDR3aa: CASSLAGHPANGGELFF
abundance: NA; j_gene: TRBJ2-2; v_gene: TRBV6-5; d_gene: NA; CDR3nt: TGTGCCAGCAGTCCCAGGGCAGCGAACACCGGGGAGCTGTTTTTT; CDR3aa: CASSPRAANTGELFF
abundance: many; j_gene: TRBJ2-7; v_gene: TRBV6-5; d_gene: NA; CDR3nt: TGTGCCAGCAGCACCGACCGGAGCTCCTACGAGCAGTACTTC; CDR3aa: CASSTDRSSYEQYF
abundance: NA; j_gene: TRBJ1-1; v_gene: TRBV28; d_gene: TRBD1; CDR3nt: TGTGCCGCCTGGGACAGAATGAACACTGAAGCTTTCTTT; CDR3aa: CAAWDRMNTEAFF
abundance: NA; j_gene: TRBJ2-6; v_gene: TRBV15; d_gene: TRBD1; CDR3nt: TGTGCCACCAGCCAGGGGGCCTCTGGGGCCAACGTCCTGACTTTC; CDR3aa: CATSQGASGANVLTF
abundance: NA; j_gene: TRBJ2-1; v_gene: TRBV3-1/TRBV3-2; d_gene: TRBD1; CDR3nt: TGTGCCAGCACCGCCGGGACAGGGCGTTTTTTAGACTACAATGAGCAGTTCTTC; CDR3aa: CASTAGTGRFLDYNEQFF
abundance: NA; j_gene: TRBJ1-6; v_gene: TRBV11-2; d_gene: NA; CDR3nt: TGTGCCAGCAGCTTACAGGGGCCTTTTAATTCACCCCTCCACTTT; CDR3aa: CASSLQGPFNSPLHF
abundance: NA; j_gene: TRBJ2-4; v_gene: TRBV5-1; d_gene: NA; CDR3nt: TGCGCCAGCAGCCCAACGTACAGGGTAGTTTATCACATTCAGTACTTC; CDR3aa: CASSPTYRVVYHIQYF
abundance: NA; j_gene: TRBJ1-4; v_gene: TRBV19; d_gene: NA; CDR3nt: TGTGCCAGTACTCCGGGTGGGAGTAGTGAAAAACTGTTTTTT; CDR3aa: CASTPGGSSEKLFF
abundance: NA; j_gene: TRBJ1-2; v_gene: TRBV20-1; d_gene: NA; CDR3nt: TGCAGTGCTAGTCATGGAGGGGCTATTAGCTATGGCTACACCTTC; CDR3aa: CSASHGGAISYGYTF
abundance: NA; j_gene: TRBJ2-7; v_gene: TRBV6-1; d_gene: NA; CDR3nt: TGTGCCAGCAGTGAAGGACAGTGGATCTGCGAGCAGTACTTC; CDR3aa: CASSEGQWICEQYF
abundance: NA; j_gene: TRBJ2-3; v_gene: TRBV29-1; d_gene: NA; CDR3nt: TGCAGCGTTGAGGGCCAGGGCACAGATACGCAGTATTTT; CDR3aa: CSVEGQGTDTQYF
abundance: few; j_gene: TRBJ1-2; v_gene: TRBV24-1; d_gene: TRBD1; CDR3nt: TGTGCCACCAGTGATCCTGGACAGGGGCCTAACTATGGCTACACCTTC; CDR3aa: CATSDPGQGPNYGYTF
abundance: NA; j_gene: TRBJ2-7; v_gene: TRBV2; d_gene: TRBD1; CDR3nt: TGTGCCAGCAGTGTGGGACAGGGAGTTAGCTACGAGCAGTACTTC; CDR3aa: CASSVGQGVSYEQYF
abundance: NA; j_gene: TRBJ2-2; v_gene: TRBV7-7; d_gene: TRBD1; CDR3nt: TGTGCCAGCAGCCCAGAAAGGGGGCTTGGGGAGCTGTTTTTT; CDR3aa: CASSPERGLGELFF
abundance: NA; j_gene: TRBJ2-3; v_gene: TRBV19; d_gene: NA; CDR3nt: TGTGCCAGTAACCTTCCGTCGGGGACTCCGCAGTATTTT; CDR3aa: CASNLPSGTPQYF
abundance: once; j_gene: TRBJ2-7; v_gene: TRBV4-1; d_gene: TRBD1; CDR3nt: TGCGCCAGCAGCCTTGCTGACAGGGCCATTTCCTACGAGCAGTACTTC; CDR3aa: CASSLADRAISYEQYF
abundance: NA; j_gene: TRBJ2-2; v_gene: TRBV5-1; d_gene: TRBD1; CDR3nt: TGCGCCAGCAGCACCCGACAGGGTCCCACCGGGGAGCTGTTTTTT; CDR3aa: CASSTRQGPTGELFF
abundance: NA; j_gene: TRBJ2-7; v_gene: TRBV10-1; d_gene: NA; CDR3nt: TGCGCCAGCAGCCCGGACCTGGAGGGGCAGTACTTC; CDR3aa: CASSPDLEGQYF
abundance: NA; j_gene: TRBJ2-7; v_gene: TRBV2; d_gene: TRBD1; CDR3nt: TGTGCCAGCACCCCACAGGGGGTCGGCGAGCAGTACTTC; CDR3aa: CASTPQGVGEQYF